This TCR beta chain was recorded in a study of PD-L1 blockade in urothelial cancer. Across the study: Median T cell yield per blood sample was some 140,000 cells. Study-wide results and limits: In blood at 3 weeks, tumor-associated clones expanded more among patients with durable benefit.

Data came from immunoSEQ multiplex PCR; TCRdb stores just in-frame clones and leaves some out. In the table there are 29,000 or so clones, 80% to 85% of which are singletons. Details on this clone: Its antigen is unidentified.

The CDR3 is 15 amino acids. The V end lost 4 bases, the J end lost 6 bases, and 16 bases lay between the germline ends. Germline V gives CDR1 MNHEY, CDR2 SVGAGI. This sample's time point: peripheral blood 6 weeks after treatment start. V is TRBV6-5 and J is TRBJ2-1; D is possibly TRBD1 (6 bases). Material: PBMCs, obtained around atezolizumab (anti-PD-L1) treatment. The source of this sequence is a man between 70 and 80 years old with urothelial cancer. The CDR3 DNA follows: TGTGCCAGCAGTTCTCAGGGGTTGGGGATCAATGAGCAGTTCTTC. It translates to CASSSQGLGINEQFF.